The 21 T cell receptor beta chains reported below all come from one sample, sequenced in a study of shared clonotypes between healthy human individuals. Generated by immunoSEQ multiplex PCR, the TCRdb table keeps only in-frame clones and is missing some. Of almost 700,000 clones listed, 92% are singletons. Naive CD8 cells lacked CD45RO, underwent positive selection for CCR7 and left out terminally differentiated effector memory CD45RA+ cells. The sequencing sample was made of naive CD8+ T cells sorted from blood. These receptors came from a man aged 30 to 45 in good health.

J is TRBJ2-2 and V is TRBV2; 7 bases align to TRBD1. Germline CDR1 SNHLY, CDR2 FYNNEI. CDR3 size: 16 residues. J was trimmed by 6 bases and V by 5 bases; bases with no gene match: 12. The CDR3 bases are TGTGCCAGCAGTCTCAACAGGGGTGGGGCGCCCGGGGAGCTGTTTTTT. This encodes CASSLNRGGAPGELFF.

The rearrangement links TRBV4-3 to TRBJ2-7; TRBD2 aligns across 7 bases. CDR3 length equals 17 residues. CDR1 LGHNA and CDR2 YSLEER come from the germline V gene. The V gene end was trimmed by 0 bases and the J gene end by 2 bases; junction bases not matched to a gene: 10. DNA of the CDR3: TGCGCCAGCAGCCAAGATCTTGGGCTAGCGGTCGCCTACGAGCAGTACTTC. Protein sequence: CASSQDLGLAVAYEQYF.

This rearrangement joins TRBV28 to TRBJ1-5, with 7 bases that match TRBD1. CDR3 length equals 14 residues. V was clipped by 6 bases and J by 6 bases; unmatched bases: 8. Germline-derived CDR1 and CDR2 are MDHEN and SYDVKM. The CDR3 DNA is TGTGCCAGCAGGAGCGACAGGGCCGCTCAGCCCCAGCATTTT. Amino acid sequence: CASRSDRAAQPQHF.

The chain links TRBV29-1 to TRBJ1-1; 11 bases are shared with TRBD1. Germline V gene data show CDR1 as SQVTM and CDR2 as ANQGSEA. CDR3 length: 14 residues. The ends lost 3 bases at V and 5 bases at J; junction bases unmatched: 5. The CDR3 protein is CSVDRTGGDTEAFF. CDR3 sequence (DNA): TGCAGCGTTGACCGGACAGGGGGCGATACTGAAGCTTTCTTT.

This rearrangement joins TRBV4-3 to TRBJ2-2, with D possibly TRBD2 on 5 matching bases. The CDR3 contains 16 residues. Trimming took 1 base from V and 3 from J, leaving 12 bases between them. Germline assignment: CDR1 LGHNA and CDR2 YSLEER. This CDR3 is CASSQAFSEDTGELFF. The DNA of the CDR3 is TGCGCCAGCAGCCAAGCCTTTAGCGAGGACACCGGGGAGCTGTTTTTT.

The chain is built from TRBV13 and TRBJ2-7, with TRBD2 identical over 7 bases. CDR3 length: 14 residues. V shed 4 bases, J shed 4 bases, and the junction held 7 bases outside the gene matches. Germline values: CDR1 PRHDT, CDR2 FYEKMQ (reference sequence). The CDR3 coding sequence is TGTGCCAGCAGCTCCGGACTAGTTAGGTACGAGCAGTACTTC. Translation gives CASSSGLVRYEQYF. The full variable domain, with the rest looked up from reference TRBV13 and TRBJ2-7, is AAGVIQSPRHLIKEKRETATLKCYPIPRHDTVYWYQQGPGQDPQFLISFYEKMQSDKGSIPDRFSAQQFSDYHSELNMSSLELGDSALYFCASSSGLVRYEQYFGPGTRLTVT.

The CDR3 here is CASSFGQGPYNEQFF. The CDR3, as DNA: TGTGCCAGCAGTTTTGGCCAGGGTCCCTACAATGAGCAGTTCTTC. The J gene is TRBJ2-1, the V gene TRBV27, with TRBD1 as a possible D gene (5 bases). The CDR3 consists of 15 residues. V lost 3 bases and J lost 2, with 11 bases in between. Germline assignment: CDR1 MNHEY and CDR2 SMNVEV (reference sequence).

The chain carries TRBV7-9 and TRBJ2-5; weak D call: TRBD1 (6 bases). The CDR3 runs 14 residues. Between the trimmed V and J ends, which lost 4 bases and 1 base, there was a span of 10 bases. Germline V lookup: CDR1 SEHNR, CDR2 FQNEAQ (reference sequence). The CDR3 reads CASSSDSSQETQYF. For the CDR3, the DNA is TGTGCCAGCAGCTCGGACAGTTCCCAAGAGACCCAGTACTTC.

The V gene is TRBV11-2, the J gene TRBJ2-1; TRBD1 or TRBD2 may be the D gene (6 bases each). Germline values: CDR1 SGHAT, CDR2 FQNNGV. Trimming stripped 0 bases from V and 6 bases from J, with 15 bases between. The CDR3 loop spans 16 amino acids. In DNA form, the CDR3 reads TGTGCCAGCAGCTTAGATCTGGGACTGGGGGCCAATGAGCAGTTCTTC. Residues: CASSLDLGLGANEQFF.

The chain carries TRBV28 and TRBJ2-1; tentatively, D is TRBD2 (7 bases). The CDR3 sequence is 17 residues long. From germline, CDR1 is MDHEN and CDR2 SYDVKM. The ends were cut back, 7 bases at V and 8 bases at J, with 27 bases in the middle. This chain's CDR3 is CASKGRKGRGADDEQFF. CDR3 coding DNA: TGTGCCAGCAAGGGACGCAAAGGGAGGGGGGCAGACGATGAGCAGTTCTTC. Full variable domain (missing parts from reference TRBV28 and TRBJ2-1): DVKVTQSSRYLVKRTGEKVFLECVQDMDHENMFWYRQDPGLGLRLIYFSYDVKMKEKGDIPEGYSVSREKKERFSLILESASTNQTSMYLCASKGRKGRGADDEQFFGPGTRLTVL.

This clone came up a few times. This chain uses TRBV16 with TRBJ2-2; D gene uncertain. The CDR3 totals 12 residues. Germline V gene data show CDR1 as KGHSY and CDR2 as FQNENV. V lost 5 bases and J 5 bases, leaving 6 bases between the germline ends. The CDR3 loop reads CASSWSTGELFF. In nucleotides, the CDR3 is TGTGCCAGCAGCTGGTCAACCGGGGAGCTGTTTTTT.

V gene TRBV18 combines with J gene TRBJ2-2; D call uncertain. The CDR3 length is 15 residues. CDR1 is KGHSH and CDR2 is LQKENI in the germline V gene. V was trimmed by 2 bases and J by 8 bases, leaving 15 bases between them. CDR3 residues: CASSPEPVPQGELFF. The CDR3 DNA sequence: TGTGCCAGCTCACCAGAGCCCGTCCCTCAAGGGGAGCTGTTTTTT.

The rearrangement links TRBV14 to TRBJ2-1; no firm D call. V was clipped by 3 bases and J by 12 bases, with 12 bases between them. From germline, CDR1 is SGHDN and CDR2 FVKESK. CDR3 length: 12 residues. The DNA of the CDR3 is TGTGCCAGCAGCCATGGACCGTTGGTGCAGTTCTTC. Encoded protein: CASSHGPLVQFF.

This chain joins TRBV5-5 and TRBJ2-2; 7 bases are shared with TRBD2. The CDR3 sequence is 15 residues long. CDR1 and CDR2 from the germline V gene are SGHKS and YYEKEE (reference sequence). V dropped 0 bases and J dropped 7; count of bases not matched to a gene: 6. CDR3 coding DNA: TGTGCCAGCAGCTTGGACGGGAGGTGGAACGGGGAGCTGTTTTTT. As protein: CASSLDGRWNGELFF.

V usage is TRBV27 and J usage is TRBJ2-4, with D tentatively TRBD1 (5 bases). The V gene lost 6 bases and the J gene lost 0 bases, with 12 bases spanning the gap. There are 15 residues in the CDR3. Germline lookup yields CDR1 MNHEY and CDR2 SMNVEV (reference sequence). In nucleotides, the CDR3 is TGTGCCAGCAGCCCCGACAGCTTAGCCAAAAACATTCAGTACTTC. It specifies CASSPDSLAKNIQYF.

V usage is TRBV19 and J usage is TRBJ2-1; perhaps TRBD2 as D (6 bases). The V and J ends lost 2 bases and 4 bases respectively, with 12 bases between them. CDR1 is LNHDA, CDR2 SQIVND, per germline (reference sequence). CDR3 length equals 15 residues. The DNA for the CDR3 is TGTGCCAGTAGTATATTTGGGGAGGTATACAATGAGCAGTTCTTC. The encoded protein is CASSIFGEVYNEQFF.

Of note for this clone: Other DNA variants within this sample encode the same CDR3. This chain uses TRBV25-1 with TRBJ2-3; D remains ambiguous. This CDR3 has 10 residues. Trimming cost V 4 bases and J 6 bases, with 2 bases left between them. Germline-derived CDR1 and CDR2 are MGHDK and SYGVNS. As DNA, the CDR3 is TGTGCCAGCAGTGGCGATACGCAGTATTTT. It specifies CASSGDTQYF. Combining the CDR3 with reference TRBV25-1 and TRBJ2-3 gives the whole variable domain EADIYQTPRYLVIGTGKKITLECSQTMGHDKMYWYQQDPGMELHLIHYSYGVNSTEKGDLSSESTVSRIRTEHFPLTLESARPSHTSQYLCASSGDTQYFGPGTRLTVL.

This clone is a singleton in its sample. The chain carries TRBV27 and TRBJ2-2; no clear D gene. The CDR3 has 15 amino acids. CDR1 is MNHEY, CDR2 SMNVEV, per germline (reference sequence). V was cut by 6 bases and J by 8 bases, with 19 bases left in between. The DNA of the CDR3 is TGTGCCAGCAGCCCACTTCTCCCGTTCCCAGGGGAGCTGTTTTTT. Its translation: CASSPLLPFPGELFF.

This rearrangement joins TRBV9 to TRBJ2-7, with TRBD2 matching 8 bases. J was trimmed by 2 bases and V by 3 bases; bases with no gene match: 4. Germline V gives CDR1 SGDLS, CDR2 YYNGEE. The CDR3 length is 14 residues. This CDR3 reads CASSGSGNPYEQYF. Written as DNA, the CDR3 is TGTGCCAGCAGCGGTAGCGGGAACCCCTACGAGCAGTACTTC. Together with reference TRBV9 and TRBJ2-7, the CDR3 gives the full variable domain: DSGVTQTPKHLITATGQRVTLRCSPRSGDLSVYWYQQSLDQGLQFLIQYYNGEERAKGNILERFSAQQFPDLHSELNLSSLELGDSALYFCASSGSGNPYEQYFGPGTRLTVT.

V usage is TRBV28 and J usage is TRBJ2-1; 10 bases align to TRBD2. CDR1 and CDR2 from the germline V gene are MDHEN and SYDVKM. This CDR3 is built from 16 residues. V trimming: 3 bases; J trimming: 5 bases; junction bases outside the gene matches: 7. As DNA, the CDR3 is TGTGCCAGCAGTTTCCCAGCGGGAGGGGGCAACAATGAGCAGTTCTTC. As protein: CASSFPAGGGNNEQFF. Full variable domain (rest looked up from reference TRBV28 and TRBJ2-1): DVKVTQSSRYLVKRTGEKVFLECVQDMDHENMFWYRQDPGLGLRLIYFSYDVKMKEKGDIPEGYSVSREKKERFSLILESASTNQTSMYLCASSFPAGGGNNEQFFGPGTRLTVL.

The chain uses TRBV9 and TRBJ1-2, with D perhaps TRBD1 (6 bases). Germline lookup yields CDR1 SGDLS and CDR2 YYNGEE. Trimming cost V 0 bases and J 3 bases, with 21 bases left between them. The CDR3 length is 18 residues. This CDR3 is CASSVVAVRAGADYGYTF. The DNA for the CDR3 is TGTGCCAGCAGCGTAGTAGCCGTCCGGGCGGGGGCGGACTATGGCTACACCTTC. The whole variable domain, remainder taken from reference TRBV9 and TRBJ1-2, is DSGVTQTPKHLITATGQRVTLRCSPRSGDLSVYWYQQSLDQGLQFLIQYYNGEERAKGNILERFSAQQFPDLHSELNLSSLELGDSALYFCASSVVAVRAGADYGYTFGSGTRLTVV.